The T cell receptor beta chain under discussion was sequenced for a study of T cells after somatic rescue of genetic block. The J segment lost 3 bases and the V segment lost 0 bases, leaving 7 bases of the junction unmatched. Germline CDR1 reads SGHRS; CDR2 reads YFSETQ. The CDR3 covers 17 residues. The assay was immunoSEQ multiplex PCR, and TCRdb's table has in-frame clones only and misses some. The sample carries 110,000 or so clones, just over 90% recorded once. The chain has TRBV5-1 and TRBJ2-3, with 10 bases aligning to TRBD2. The source is a woman aged 18-29 years. The sequencing input was peripheral blood mononuclear cells (PBMCs). CDR3 nucleotide sequence: TGCGCCAGCAGCTTGGGGACTGCTAGCGGGGGTACAGATACGCAGTATTTT. Residues: CASSLGTASGGTDTQYF.